This T cell receptor (beta chain) was observed in a study of shared clonotypes between healthy human individuals. Turning to the study itself: Donors had three CD4 naive, three CD4 memory, two CD8 naive and one CD8 memory plate apiece.

Measured with immunoSEQ multiplex PCR; TCRdb has only the in-frame clones, and not every one. The sample lists some 2,500,000 clones; under 95% were seen once. V gave up 0 bases and J gave up 6 bases, with 15 bases separating them. Germline V gives CDR1 SGDLS, CDR2 YYNGEE. CDR3 length: 16 residues. Sequences were obtained from naive CD4+ T cells from PBMCs. Sample subset: CD45RA+ positively selected. This chain uses TRBV9 with TRBJ1-4; weak D call: TRBD1 (5 bases). This TCR came from a man aged 18 to 29 in good health. Some clones in this sample may be carry-over from other donors' samples. The CDR3 region has the DNA TGTGCCAGCAGCGTAGGTGTTGTAGAGGGACATGAAAAACTGTTTTTT. This sequence encodes CASSVGVVEGHEKLFF.